This T cell receptor (beta chain) was profiled in a study of T cells in localized non-small cell lung cancer (dated by TCRdb to about 2020). For context, the study as a whole: The study analyzed T cell repertoires of about 230 early-stage NSCLC patients, comparing tumors and uninvolved tumor-adjacent lungs. The cohort consisted of 236 treatment-naive NSCLC patients whose localized lung tumors had been resected. Of the NSCLC patients, fewer than 150 were male and around 97 were female, and the mean age was approximately 66 years. Results the study describes overall, beyond this receptor: Uninvolved tumor-adjacent lung showed the highest T cell clonality, higher than tumor, which suggests more focused antigenic responses in the uninvolved tumor-adjacent lung. Higher T cell density in blood was associated with longer overall survival, whereas higher clonality in adjacent lung was associated with shorter survival. Because of the exploratory design, TCR variables were selected using unadjusted p-values without false-discovery rate correction. Multi-region tumor sequencing was not performed, so intratumor heterogeneity could not be excluded. Of the top 100 tumor clones, a median of roughly 56 were detected in paired uninvolved adjacent lung; under 35 were also among that lung's top 100.

The immunoSEQ Assay was used to sequence TCR beta CDR3 regions from DNA. The original pipeline was this. T cell density was computed as TCR beta template counts normalized to usable DNA estimated by amplifying housekeeping genes. Using the preseqR package, richness was estimated by extrapolating to 120,000 templates for tissue samples and 400,000 templates for PBMC samples. Clonality was defined as one minus Pielou's evenness. Tissue-enriched TCRs were identified by differential abundance testing using productive amino-acid clonotypes, minimum total count 5 and alpha 0.1. Repertoire overlap between compartments was quantified with the Jaccard Index and Morisita Overlap Index. GLIPH clustered TCR beta CDR3s with public tetramer-defined viral CDR3s; viral motifs required at least three viral sequences plus V-gene enrichment. TCRdb re-hosts the immuneACCESS table, in-frame sequences only. Its copies lack some clones; in the studies checked, an unresolved V gene accounts for under half of them, and the cause for the rest is not known. The V and J calls and clone size come from that table; D and trimming were worked out from the DNA. The sample includes about 1,200 clones, with 26% observed a single time. Approximately 8.4% of the sample is taken by the ten largest.

Uninvolved adjacent lung was obtained at least 2 cm from the tumor margin, and the absence of atypia was confirmed by two independent pathologists. At diagnosis, peripheral blood, uninvolved tumor-adjacent lung and tumor were collected and stored as a combination of fresh-frozen and FFPE material. The CDR3 runs 16 residues from the cysteine to the phenylalanine. The CDR3 DNA has 48 bases and is translated from base 1. The V and J ends are trimmed by 3 bases and 1 base, leaving 15 bases between them. The germline V gene gives CDR1 as KGHSH and CDR2 as LQKENI. Comment on this clone: Its binding antigen is unknown. The input lacks base qualities; no much larger clone sits a single base away.

The receptor comes from an older male donor with stage II lung adenocarcinoma. The source was normal lung tissue next to the tumor, collected before any cancer treatment. The V and J segments used are TRBV18 and TRBJ1-1, and possibly TRBD1, on 6 matching bases. The CDR3 loop reads CASSPNPAGQNTEAFF. The sequenced DNA is TGTGCCAGCTCACCGAATCCAGCGGGACAGAACACTGAAGCTTTCTTT.